The sequence of this T cell receptor beta chain was determined in a study of T cell responses to AZD1222 COVID-19 vaccine. This clone was seen a single time. Antigen unknown. The method was immunoSEQ multiplex PCR; TCRdb's version includes in-frame clones alone and lacks a portion of them. In the table there are roughly 150,000 clones, about 91% of which are singletons. The J segment lost 6 bases and the V segment lost 4 bases, leaving 6 bases of the junction unmatched. This CDR3 has 14 residues. The germline gives CDR1 KGHDR, CDR2 SFDVKD. Study-wide findings and caveats: Increases in Spike-specific TCR breadth and depth were seen after two AZD1222 doses. Donors, mostly white British, included more females; clonal diversity was possibly underestimated. Just a handful of AZD1222 recipients tested seropositive at baseline. Nearly half of spike-specific TCRs reportedly target variant regions that are unmutated in the B.1.351 and B.1.1.7 variants.

The material was peripheral blood, obtained on day 0 of AZD1222 vaccination. This receptor was obtained from an adult in good health. The V and J genes are TRBV24-1 and TRBJ2-7, with TRBD1 identical over 9 bases. CDR3 region: CATSEGQGLGEQYF. DNA of the CDR3: TGTGCCACCAGTGAGGGACAGGGATTGGGCGAGCAGTACTTC.